This note documents a single TCR beta chain sequence. Its antigen remains unknown. These data are taken from a study of T cell responses to AZD1222 COVID-19 vaccine. Study-wide results and limits: Along spike, vaccine-associated CD4 TCRs were found throughout, with dominance at 160-218 and 743-854.

Germline CDR1 reads SGHDT; CDR2 reads YYEEEE. This CDR3 is built from 15 residues. V dropped 5 bases and J dropped 5; count of bases not matched to a gene: 9. The protocol was immunoSEQ multiplex PCR, while the TCRdb copy is restricted to in-frame clones and leaves out a portion. This table holds 180,000 or so clones, more than 80% found once. The TCR was taken from an adult who received the MenACWY meningococcal vaccine as a control. The chain joins TRBV5-6 to TRBJ2-3; 9 nucleotides align to TRBD2. Sequencing was performed on peripheral blood, taken 28 days after the second dose of the MenACWY control vaccine. The CDR3 here is CASRGRREGGDTQYF. CDR3 nucleotide sequence: TGTGCCAGCAGAGGGCGGCGGGAGGGAGGAGATACGCAGTATTTT.